This TCR beta chain was documented in a study of blood T cell repertoires in COVID-19 (dated by TCRdb to between 2020 and 2021). General notes on the study: Samples covering the acute and convalescent phases of COVID-19 were provided by collaborators in the United States, Italy and Spain. The samples were drawn from two sources: the first 160 participants of the ongoing ImmuneRACE study, and 950 to 1,500 subjects contributed by 6 global collaborators. The repertoires were released in a freely available public database meant as a resource for research on the immune response to SARS-CoV-2. Deeply sampled blood TCRbeta repertoires from subjects exposed to, actively infected with, or recovered from COVID-19 were included in the dataset. The material from the prospective study consisted of cDNA or gDNA derived from T cells, B-cell-depleted T cells, or PBMCs. A de-identified subject ID, COVID-19 status, age in years and sex were almost always included in the sample metadata. HLA class I and class II types, where available, came from metadata supplied by the sample provider rather than from assay-based typing. What the work shows at the level of the full study, not this receptor alone: How much clinical and demographic metadata was included differed by source and by participant, and the metadata was provided uncurated.

V and J are truncated by 9 bases and 8 bases respectively, leaving an intervening sequence of 30 bases. CDR1 is given as KGHDR and CDR2 as SFDVKD, both from the germline V gene. Its CDR3 holds 18 amino acids, cysteine through phenylalanine. The sequence is cut down to CDR3 DNA, 54 bases in frame from base 1. The collaborating institutions used their own protocols to collect whole blood in K2EDTA tubes. For TCRbeta analysis, collaborators shipped samples as frozen whole blood, isolated PBMCs, or DNA extracted from either of those sample types. On this clone: Its target antigen remains unknown. Per-base quality was not reported, and no clone a single base away is much larger than it.

The immunoSEQ Assay, a bias-controlled multiplex PCR, was used to amplify TCRbeta CDR3 regions from genomic DNA. The study's processing was this. Within the assay, amplification of reference gene primers was used to estimate how many nucleated cells each sample contained. Sequence reads were collapsed and filtered to measure the absolute abundance of every unique TCRbeta CDR3 rearrangement. Productive Simpson clonality was computed per sample as the square root of Simpson's diversity index over productive rearrangements. The immuneACCESS repertoire file appears here via TCRdb, limited to in-frame rearrangements. These files lack a portion of the clones; in checked studies, under half of the deficit traces to unresolved V genes, and the cause of the others is not known. That table is the source of V, J and clone size, and D and trimming were worked out from the DNA. The sample table contains over 250,000 clones; only one count was recorded for over 75% of them. Less than 15% of the sample goes to the ten largest clones.

This receptor was taken from a human donor in a cohort sampled during active COVID-19. Material: peripheral blood. The rearranged chain carries TRBV24-1 and TRBJ1-4, with TRBD1 tentatively as D gene (6 bases match). The DNA reads as follows: TGTGCCACCTCGGAGGGGGGGGGCCAGGGCAGGTCGGACGAAAAACTGTTTTTT. Its product reads: CATSEGGGQGRSDEKLFF.